This is a list of T cell receptor beta chains from one sample in a study of Ad26.COV2.S vaccination and SARS-CoV-2 variants. Only in-frame clones appear in the TCRdb table, and some are missing; sequencing was by immunoSEQ multiplex PCR. The sample contains 400,000 to 450,000 clones, about 90% of which appear only once. This sample comprised peripheral blood, obtained in a trial of Ad26.COV2.S vaccine versus placebo. These receptors all stem from a person aged 18 to 59 who received the Ad26.COV2.S COVID-19 vaccine or a placebo. CDR3s include the opening cysteine and the closing phenylalanine or tryptophan. The D gene is left open where the match is weak. Not all rows give a size; the values are once, few, many and, for expanded clones, a class.

d_call: TRBD1; clone_size: few; j_call: TRBJ1-5; v_call: TRBV6-4; cdr3_length: 14; cdr3_nt: TGTGCCAGCAGTCAGACAGGGGAGGATCAGCCCCAGCATTTT; cdr3_aa: CASSQTGEDQPQHF
d_call: NA; clone_size: NA; j_call: TRBJ1-1; v_call: TRBV28; cdr3_length: 11; cdr3_nt: TGTGCCAGCAGAGGGTTAATTGAAGCTTTCTTT; cdr3_aa: CASRGLIEAFF
d_call: TRBD2; clone_size: NA; j_call: TRBJ2-1; v_call: TRBV5-1; cdr3_length: 15; cdr3_nt: TGCGCCAGCAGCCCCGGACTAGCGGGAGGCAATGAGCAGTTCTTC; cdr3_aa: CASSPGLAGGNEQFF
d_call: TRBD2; clone_size: NA; j_call: TRBJ2-1; v_call: TRBV3-1/TRBV3-2; cdr3_length: 16; cdr3_nt: TGTGCCAGCAGCCAAGTGCGGGAGGGAACGGTCAATGAGCAGTTCTTC; cdr3_aa: CASSQVREGTVNEQFF
d_call: NA; clone_size: NA; j_call: TRBJ2-6; v_call: TRBV4-2; cdr3_length: 15; cdr3_nt: TGTGCCAGCAGCTCCAGCAACTCTGGGGCCAACGTCCTGACTTTC; cdr3_aa: CASSSSNSGANVLTF
d_call: TRBD1; clone_size: NA; j_call: TRBJ1-3; v_call: TRBV3-1/TRBV3-2; cdr3_length: 15; cdr3_nt: TGTGCCAGCAGCTTCGGGACAGGGGGCGGAAACACCATATATTTT; cdr3_aa: CASSFGTGGGNTIYF
d_call: TRBD2; clone_size: NA; j_call: TRBJ2-7; v_call: TRBV7-8; cdr3_length: 20; cdr3_nt: TGTGCCAGCAGCTTAGACAGTTCCGGGACTAGCGGGAGGGCGTCCTACGAGCAGTACTTC; cdr3_aa: CASSLDSSGTSGRASYEQYF
d_call: TRBD2; clone_size: NA; j_call: TRBJ2-2; v_call: TRBV6-5; cdr3_length: 13; cdr3_nt: TGTGCCAGCATTACTAGCGGGATCGGGGAGCTGTTTTTT; cdr3_aa: CASITSGIGELFF
d_call: TRBD2; clone_size: NA; j_call: TRBJ2-7; v_call: TRBV19; cdr3_length: 14; cdr3_nt: TGTGCCAGTAGTCCGGGAGGGGGCTCCTACGAGCAGTACTTC; cdr3_aa: CASSPGGGSYEQYF
d_call: NA; clone_size: once; j_call: TRBJ2-7; v_call: TRBV15; cdr3_length: 14; cdr3_nt: TGTGCCACCAGCAGAGACAGGGGACCCTACGAGCAGTACTTC; cdr3_aa: CATSRDRGPYEQYF
d_call: NA; clone_size: NA; j_call: TRBJ2-7; v_call: TRBV4-2; cdr3_length: 15; cdr3_nt: TGTGCCAGCAGCCAGCCGGGACTTCTAGAATACGAGCAGTACTTC; cdr3_aa: CASSQPGLLEYEQYF
d_call: TRBD1; clone_size: NA; j_call: TRBJ2-7; v_call: TRBV2; cdr3_length: 15; cdr3_nt: TGTGCCAGCAGTATCACGGGACAGGAAGGCTACGAGCAGTACTTC; cdr3_aa: CASSITGQEGYEQYF
d_call: TRBD1; clone_size: NA; j_call: TRBJ1-4; v_call: TRBV5-1; cdr3_length: 15; cdr3_nt: TGCGCCAGCAGCCCAGGGACAGAGATCTTTGAAAAACTGTTTTTT; cdr3_aa: CASSPGTEIFEKLFF
d_call: TRBD2; clone_size: NA; j_call: TRBJ2-4; v_call: TRBV11-3; cdr3_length: 14; cdr3_nt: TGTGCCAGCAGCTCAAGCGGGAGGGACGGCATTCAGTACTTC; cdr3_aa: CASSSSGRDGIQYF
d_call: TRBD1; clone_size: NA; j_call: TRBJ2-7; v_call: TRBV2; cdr3_length: 13; cdr3_nt: TGTGCCAGCAAACGGGACAGCCAATACGAGCAGTACTTC; cdr3_aa: CASKRDSQYEQYF
d_call: TRBD1; clone_size: NA; j_call: TRBJ1-2; v_call: TRBV25-1; cdr3_length: 14; cdr3_nt: TGTGCCAGCAGTGGGACAGGGAGCCACTATGGCTACACCTTC; cdr3_aa: CASSGTGSHYGYTF
d_call: TRBD1; clone_size: NA; j_call: TRBJ1-2; v_call: TRBV20-1; cdr3_length: 14; cdr3_nt: TGCAGTGCTAGTGCGGCAGGGGGTCTCGGTGGCTACACCTTC; cdr3_aa: CSASAAGGLGGYTF
d_call: NA; clone_size: NA; j_call: TRBJ2-7; v_call: TRBV6-1; cdr3_length: 17; cdr3_nt: TGTGCCAGCAGTGAAGCGCGGGGGGGACAGGGTATCCGGGAGCAGTACTTC; cdr3_aa: CASSEARGGQGIREQYF
d_call: TRBD1; clone_size: NA; j_call: TRBJ2-7; v_call: TRBV18; cdr3_length: 15; cdr3_nt: TGTGCCAGCTCACCCTTGGACAGGGGTCCCTACGAGCAGTACTTC; cdr3_aa: CASSPLDRGPYEQYF
d_call: NA; clone_size: NA; j_call: TRBJ1-5; v_call: TRBV21-1; cdr3_length: 17; cdr3_nt: TGTGCCAGCAGCAGAGGGCCGGGTCAGGACTGCAATCAGCCCCAGCATTTT; cdr3_aa: CASSRGPGQDCNQPQHF
d_call: NA; clone_size: NA; j_call: TRBJ2-5; v_call: TRBV19; cdr3_length: 15; cdr3_nt: TGTGCCAGTAGTATAGGACTCCAACCTGGGGAGACCCAGTACTTC; cdr3_aa: CASSIGLQPGETQYF
d_call: TRBD2; clone_size: NA; j_call: TRBJ2-3; v_call: TRBV29-1; cdr3_length: 12; cdr3_nt: TGCAGCGTTGGGGGGGGTTCAGATACGCAGTATTTT; cdr3_aa: CSVGGGSDTQYF
d_call: NA; clone_size: NA; j_call: TRBJ1-5; v_call: TRBV5-6; cdr3_length: 14; cdr3_nt: TGTGCCAGCAGCTTGGGTAGAGGTAATCAGCCCCAGCATTTT; cdr3_aa: CASSLGRGNQPQHF
d_call: NA; clone_size: NA; j_call: TRBJ2-3; v_call: TRBV9; cdr3_length: 14; cdr3_nt: TGTGCCAGCAGCGTAGGAGGCAGTCCAGATACGCAGTATTTT; cdr3_aa: CASSVGGSPDTQYF
d_call: TRBD1; clone_size: NA; j_call: TRBJ2-7; v_call: TRBV5-5; cdr3_length: 16; cdr3_nt: TGTGCCAGCAGCTTCTTCCGGACAGGGGGTTCTTACGAGCAGTACTTC; cdr3_aa: CASSFFRTGGSYEQYF
d_call: NA; clone_size: few; j_call: TRBJ2-7; v_call: TRBV11-2; cdr3_length: 11; cdr3_nt: TGTGCCAGCCGCACAGCGTACGAGCAGTACTTC; cdr3_aa: CASRTAYEQYF
d_call: NA; clone_size: NA; j_call: TRBJ2-2; v_call: TRBV13; cdr3_length: 14; cdr3_nt: TGTGCCAGCAGCGGGAACCCATTCTCCGGGGAGCTGTTTTTT; cdr3_aa: CASSGNPFSGELFF
d_call: NA; clone_size: NA; j_call: TRBJ1-5; v_call: TRBV27; cdr3_length: 13; cdr3_nt: TGTGCCAGCAGTGAGGACTGGAATCAGCCCCAGCATTTT; cdr3_aa: CASSEDWNQPQHF
d_call: NA; clone_size: once; j_call: TRBJ2-3; v_call: TRBV19; cdr3_length: 16; cdr3_nt: TGTGCCAGTAGTATAATGCGAGCGGTTAGCACAGATACGCAGTATTTT; cdr3_aa: CASSIMRAVSTDTQYF
d_call: TRBD2; clone_size: NA; j_call: TRBJ2-7; v_call: TRBV6-5; cdr3_length: 14; cdr3_nt: TGTGCCAGCAGGCCAGCGGGAGGGACCTACGAGCAGTACTTC; cdr3_aa: CASRPAGGTYEQYF
d_call: NA; clone_size: few; j_call: TRBJ1-5; v_call: TRBV28; cdr3_length: 12; cdr3_nt: TGTGCCAGCAACGTGGCGGGGCAGCCCCAGCATTTT; cdr3_aa: CASNVAGQPQHF
d_call: TRBD2; clone_size: NA; j_call: TRBJ2-3; v_call: TRBV3-1/TRBV3-2; cdr3_length: 16; cdr3_nt: TGTGCCAGCAGCCCTCTAGCGGGAGCGGTCACAGATACGCAGTATTTT; cdr3_aa: CASSPLAGAVTDTQYF
d_call: TRBD2; clone_size: NA; j_call: TRBJ2-1; v_call: TRBV12-5; cdr3_length: 13; cdr3_nt: TGTGCTAGTGCGGGAGGAGTATACAATGAGCAGTTCTTC; cdr3_aa: CASAGGVYNEQFF
d_call: NA; clone_size: NA; j_call: TRBJ2-7; v_call: TRBV15; cdr3_length: 18; cdr3_nt: TGTGCCACCAGCAGAGATAACCCAGGGGTTGGTTCGGTCGACGAGCAGTACTTC; cdr3_aa: CATSRDNPGVGSVDEQYF
d_call: NA; clone_size: NA; j_call: TRBJ2-5; v_call: TRBV29-1; cdr3_length: 14; cdr3_nt: TGCAGCGTTGGGGGACAAAGCCTCCAAGAGACCCAGTACTTC; cdr3_aa: CSVGGQSLQETQYF
d_call: NA; clone_size: NA; j_call: TRBJ1-4; v_call: TRBV5-1; cdr3_length: 13; cdr3_nt: TGCGCCAGCAGCCCCGGGACGGATGAAAAACTGTTTTTT; cdr3_aa: CASSPGTDEKLFF
d_call: NA; clone_size: NA; j_call: TRBJ2-1; v_call: TRBV29-1; cdr3_length: 12; cdr3_nt: TGCAGCGTTGACAGGAAATACAATGAGCAGTTCTTC; cdr3_aa: CSVDRKYNEQFF
d_call: NA; clone_size: NA; j_call: TRBJ1-6; v_call: TRBV7-2; cdr3_length: 15; cdr3_nt: TGTGCCAGCAGCACCGGGGACACAGCTAATTCACCCCTCCACTTT; cdr3_aa: CASSTGDTANSPLHF
d_call: TRBD1; clone_size: NA; j_call: TRBJ1-1; v_call: TRBV2; cdr3_length: 15; cdr3_nt: TGTGCCAGCATCTGGGGGGACAGTTGGGCCACTGAAGCTTTCTTT; cdr3_aa: CASIWGDSWATEAFF
d_call: TRBD1; clone_size: NA; j_call: TRBJ2-1; v_call: TRBV3-1/TRBV3-2; cdr3_length: 13; cdr3_nt: TGTGCCAGCAGCCTCGGACAGGCTGTTGAGCAGTTCTTC; cdr3_aa: CASSLGQAVEQFF
d_call: NA; clone_size: NA; j_call: TRBJ2-3; v_call: TRBV11-1; cdr3_length: 15; cdr3_nt: TGTGCCAGCAGCTTTGGGCCACCCCACACAGATACGCAGTATTTT; cdr3_aa: CASSFGPPHTDTQYF
d_call: TRBD1; clone_size: NA; j_call: TRBJ1-5; v_call: TRBV7-2; cdr3_length: 16; cdr3_nt: TGTGCCAGCAGCTTAGAGACAGGGGGCGGCAATCAGCCCCAGCATTTT; cdr3_aa: CASSLETGGGNQPQHF
d_call: TRBD2; clone_size: NA; j_call: TRBJ2-6; v_call: TRBV27; cdr3_length: 19; cdr3_nt: TGTGCCAGCAGTTTACGACGAGCGGGAGGCACCTCTGGGGCCAACGTCCTGACTTTC; cdr3_aa: CASSLRRAGGTSGANVLTF
d_call: TRBD1; clone_size: NA; j_call: TRBJ1-5; v_call: TRBV28; cdr3_length: 16; cdr3_nt: TGTGCCAGCAGTCCCCCTCGGACAGGGATCAATCAGCCCCAGCATTTT; cdr3_aa: CASSPPRTGINQPQHF
d_call: NA; clone_size: NA; j_call: TRBJ2-3; v_call: TRBV24-1; cdr3_length: 11; cdr3_nt: TGTGCCACCAGTGTTACAGATACGCAGTATTTT; cdr3_aa: CATSVTDTQYF
d_call: NA; clone_size: NA; j_call: TRBJ1-5; v_call: TRBV6-5; cdr3_length: 15; cdr3_nt: TGTGCCAGCAGCCGCAGCCTGGTTAGCAATCAGCCCCAGCATTTT; cdr3_aa: CASSRSLVSNQPQHF
d_call: TRBD1; clone_size: NA; j_call: TRBJ1-5; v_call: TRBV19; cdr3_length: 13; cdr3_nt: TGTGCCAGTCGGGACAGCCTTTTGGAGCCCCAGCATTTT; cdr3_aa: CASRDSLLEPQHF
d_call: NA; clone_size: NA; j_call: TRBJ1-3; v_call: TRBV9; cdr3_length: 16; cdr3_nt: TGTGCCAGCAGCGTAGGATTGAGTGGTTTTGAAAACACCATATATTTT; cdr3_aa: CASSVGLSGFENTIYF
d_call: NA; clone_size: once; j_call: TRBJ1-5; v_call: TRBV2; cdr3_length: 15; cdr3_nt: TGTGCCAGCAGCGATGACAGGACGGGCAATCAGCCCCAGCATTTT; cdr3_aa: CASSDDRTGNQPQHF
d_call: TRBD2; clone_size: NA; j_call: TRBJ2-5; v_call: TRBV7-9; cdr3_length: 15; cdr3_nt: TGTGCCAGCAGCTTAAACAGTAAGCGGGAGCCCGTCCAGTACTTC; cdr3_aa: CASSLNSKREPVQYF
d_call: TRBD2; clone_size: NA; j_call: TRBJ2-2; v_call: TRBV28; cdr3_length: 15; cdr3_nt: TGTGCCAGCACCACTAGCGGATCGAACACCGGGGAGCTGTTTTTT; cdr3_aa: CASTTSGSNTGELFF
d_call: NA; clone_size: NA; j_call: TRBJ2-1; v_call: TRBV6-2/TRBV6-3; cdr3_length: 12; cdr3_nt: TGTGCCAGCAGTGGCTGGTACAATGAGCAGTTCTTC; cdr3_aa: CASSGWYNEQFF
d_call: TRBD1; clone_size: NA; j_call: TRBJ2-3; v_call: TRBV27; cdr3_length: 14; cdr3_nt: TGTGCCAGCAGCCCCGGGACAGGGTTCGATACGCAGTATTTT; cdr3_aa: CASSPGTGFDTQYF
d_call: NA; clone_size: once; j_call: TRBJ1-1; v_call: TRBV27; cdr3_length: 12; cdr3_nt: TGTGCCAGCAGCCGGGGGGGCACTGAAGCTTTCTTT; cdr3_aa: CASSRGGTEAFF
d_call: NA; clone_size: NA; j_call: TRBJ1-4; v_call: TRBV18; cdr3_length: 17; cdr3_nt: TGTGCCAGCTCACCACGGTCAGGGTTAGCAACTAATGAAAAACTGTTTTTT; cdr3_aa: CASSPRSGLATNEKLFF